The 17 T cell receptor beta chains below all came from one sample that was sequenced in a study of technical replicates of blood from several donors. Produced via immunoSEQ multiplex PCR; TCRdb's table is partial and in-frame only. The profile shows 85,000 to 100,000 clones, around 94% of them singletons. Sequenced input: T cells isolated from PBMCs. The origin of the receptors is a human donor in good health.

The CDR3 nucleotides read TGCAGCGTTGAGCGGGACCCGCCCTACGAGCAGTACTTC. Protein product: CSVERDPPYEQYF. The gene calls are TRBV29-1 and TRBJ2-7, with a weak D call TRBD2 (6 bases). CDR1 is SQVTM and CDR2 is ANQGSEA in the germline V gene. CDR3 length: 13 amino acids. Between the trimmed V and J ends, which lost 3 bases and 2 bases, there was a span of 11 bases.

The chain couples TRBV28 to TRBJ2-3; 8 bases agree with TRBD2. The V and J ends lost 5 bases and 2 bases, in that order; junction bases with no gene match: 6. Germline loops: CDR1 MDHEN, CDR2 SYDVKM. This CDR3 comprises 15 residues. As DNA, the CDR3 is TGTGCCAGCAGTCCGATTAGCGGGATCACAGATACGCAGTATTTT. Translating it yields CASSPISGITDTQYF.

CDR3 sequence: CASSQEQGWTEAFF. DNA of the CDR3: TGTGCCAGCAGCCAAGAGCAGGGCTGGACTGAAGCTTTCTTT. The rearrangement links TRBV14 to TRBJ1-1; D perhaps matches TRBD1 (5 bases). Trimming cost V 0 bases and J 5 bases, with 10 bases left between them. Germline V lookup: CDR1 SGHDN, CDR2 FVKESK. This CDR3 comprises 14 residues. Together with reference TRBV14 and TRBJ1-1, the CDR3 gives the full variable domain: EAGVTQFPSHSVIEKGQTVTLRCDPISGHDNLYWYRRVMGKEIKFLLHFVKESKQDESGMPNNRFLAERTGGTYSTLKVQPAELEDSGVYFCASSQEQGWTEAFFGQGTRLTVV.

The J gene is TRBJ2-7, the V gene TRBV5-4; 9 bases are a match to TRBD2. Germline V gives CDR1 SGHNT, CDR2 YYREEE (reference sequence). This CDR3 is 15 amino acids long. The V and J ends lost 2 bases and 3 bases, in that order; junction bases with no gene match: 6. In DNA, the CDR3 is TGTGCCAGCAGCTTTAGCGGGAGATTCCTCTACGAGCAGTACTTC. Amino acid sequence: CASSFSGRFLYEQYF.

The V and J genes are TRBV4-1 and TRBJ1-5; 8 bases line up with TRBD1. V was pared by 4 bases and J by 3 bases, with 5 bases of the junction left unmatched. Germline loops: CDR1 MGHRA, CDR2 YSYEKL. This CDR3 contains 15 residues. The CDR3 region has the DNA TGCGCCAGCAGCCTCCGGGACAGGACCAATCAGCCCCAGCATTTT. Its translation: CASSLRDRTNQPQHF.

The gene calls are TRBV5-4 and TRBJ2-5; 8 bases are a match to TRBD2. CDR1 and CDR2 from the germline V gene are SGHNT and YYREEE (reference sequence). The V segment lost 2 bases and the J segment 6 bases; nucleotides outside the gene matches: 9. The CDR3 contains 15 residues. CDR3 residues: CASSFGGGPGKTQYF. In nucleotides, the CDR3 is TGTGCCAGCAGCTTCGGGGGGGGGCCCGGAAAGACCCAGTACTTC.

V is TRBV5-1 and J is TRBJ2-7; possible D gene TRBD1, 5 bases. Trimming stripped 2 bases from V and 4 bases from J, with 13 bases between. CDR3 size: 14 residues. Germline values: CDR1 SGHRS, CDR2 YFSETQ. CDR3 amino acids: CASSFTGPPYEQYF. The CDR3 nucleotides read TGCGCCAGCAGCTTTACAGGACCACCTTACGAGCAGTACTTC.

The rearrangement links TRBV27 to TRBJ2-3; 11 bases map to TRBD2. J was trimmed by 9 bases and V by 2 bases; bases with no gene match: 4. The CDR3 loop spans 14 amino acids. Germline CDR1 and CDR2: MNHEY and SMNVEV (reference sequence). The CDR3 reads CASSLRLAGGTQYF. The DNA for the CDR3 is TGTGCCAGCAGTTTAAGGTTAGCGGGAGGGACGCAGTATTTT.

This chain links TRBV5-1 with TRBJ1-1; D is possibly TRBD1 (5 bases). This CDR3 has 15 amino acids. The germline V gene encodes CDR1 SGHRS and CDR2 YFSETQ. V lost 0 bases to trimming and J lost 4 bases, with 13 bases between them. CDR3 sequence: CASSLAVGGGTEAFF. The CDR3 nucleotides are TGCGCCAGCAGCTTGGCAGTGGGCGGGGGCACTGAAGCTTTCTTT.

The J gene is TRBJ2-2, the V gene TRBV19; maybe TRBD2 (6 bases). Trimming left V 7 bases short and J 0 bases short, with 15 bases between. The germline CDR1 and CDR2 sequences are LNHDA and SQIVND (reference sequence). The CDR3 totals 16 residues. CDR3 residues: CASKMGGQTNTGELFF. CDR3 sequence (DNA): TGTGCCAGTAAAATGGGGGGTCAAACGAACACCGGGGAGCTGTTTTTT.

The chain recombines TRBV6-1 with TRBJ2-7; possibly TRBD1 for D (6 bases). With 7 bases removed from V and 2 bases from J, the gap between germline ends came to 18 bases. The CDR3 covers 15 residues. Germline values: CDR1 MNHNS, CDR2 SASEGT. CDR3: CASTQDSDLTYEQYF. The CDR3, as DNA: TGTGCCAGCACCCAGGACAGTGACCTCACCTACGAGCAGTACTTC.

This chain connects TRBV28 to TRBJ2-7, with D maybe TRBD1 (6 bases). V lost 3 bases to trimming and J lost 5 bases, with 11 bases between them. Germline CDR1 MDHEN, CDR2 SYDVKM. The CDR3 spans 13 residues. The CDR3 protein is CASSFPGADEQYF. CDR3 bases: TGTGCCAGCAGTTTCCCAGGGGCGGACGAGCAGTACTTC.

The rearrangement links TRBV2 to TRBJ2-1, with 7 bases that match TRBD2. Germline V gives CDR1 SNHLY, CDR2 FYNNEI. The junction had 13 bases not matched to a gene; V was cut back by 6 bases and J by 8 bases. CDR3 length: 15 residues. The CDR3 coding sequence is TGTGCCAGCAGGGGGGGGACTGGGGCTACCCATGAGCAGTTCTTC. It yields the protein CASRGGTGATHEQFF.

This rearrangement joins TRBV2 to TRBJ2-2; maybe TRBD2 (5 bases). V lost 6 bases and J lost 1, with 6 bases in between. The CDR3 totals 13 residues. Germline lookup yields CDR1 SNHLY and CDR2 FYNNEI. Written as DNA, the CDR3 is TGTGCCAGCAGGGAGGTGAACACCGGGGAGCTGTTTTTT. Its protein product is CASREVNTGELFF.

The V gene is TRBV4-2, the J gene TRBJ2-1; no clear D gene. Germline CDR1 and CDR2: LGHNA and YNFKEQ. V was trimmed by 0 bases and J by 4 bases, leaving 10 bases between them. The CDR3 sequence is 15 residues long. This CDR3 reads CASSQDQTVYNEQFF. In DNA form, the CDR3 reads TGTGCCAGCAGCCAAGATCAGACTGTTTACAATGAGCAGTTCTTC.

Comments on this clone: This sample also contains other DNA sequences that code for the same CDR3. The chain combines TRBV7-9 with TRBJ1-1; TRBD1 might be the D (6 bases). The CDR3 contains 13 residues. Per germline, CDR1 SEHNR and CDR2 FQNEAQ (reference sequence). The V end lost 3 bases, the J end lost 1 base, and 6 bases lay between the germline ends. The CDR3 region has the DNA TGTGCCAGCAGCTTGACAGGGAACACTGAAGCTTTCTTT. Translation gives CASSLTGNTEAFF.

V gene TRBV7-2 combines with J gene TRBJ2-5, with a tentative D call TRBD1 (5 bases). Germline CDR1 is SGHTA and CDR2 is FQGNSA. V lost 4 bases to trimming and J lost 7 bases, with 10 bases between them. The CDR3 runs 12 residues. For the CDR3, the DNA is TGTGCCAGCAGCTCCAGGGTTGGGACCCAGTACTTC. Translation gives CASSSRVGTQYF. The full variable domain, its missing parts supplied by reference TRBV7-2 and TRBJ2-5, is GAGVSQSPSNKVTEKGKDVELRCDPISGHTALYWYRQSLGQGLEFLIYFQGNSAPDKSGLPSDRFSAERTGGSVSTLTIQRTQQEDSAVYLCASSSRVGTQYFGPGTRLLVL.